These T cell receptor beta chains were read from a single sample in a study of cytomegalovirus exposure and HLA in healthy donors. The method was immunoSEQ multiplex PCR; TCRdb's version includes in-frame clones alone and lacks a portion of them. The sample yields tens of thousands of clones, 81% seen once. The sequencing input was PBMCs. The receptors were gathered from a woman aged 25-40 years in good health and CMV-seronegative. Both conserved end residues are part of each CDR3. A D gene is named only where the DNA matches it firmly. Where a row states a size, it is once, few, many or the class of an expanded clone; other rows omit it.

V gene	D gene	J gene	clone size	CDR3 DNA	CDR3 protein
TRBV27	TRBD1	TRBJ2-3	NA	TGTGCCAGCAGTCCCCTTGCCCCTGGGCAGGGGGCAGATACGCAGTATTTT	CASSPLAPGQGADTQYF
TRBV9	TRBD1	TRBJ2-1	few	TGTGCCAGCAGCGGCCGGGGACAGGGAGTCACGAATGAGCAGTTCTTC	CASSGRGQGVTNEQFF
TRBV6-6	NA	TRBJ2-2	NA	TGTGCCAGCAGTCCCCGGGTAGCGAACACCGGGGAGCTGTTTTTT	CASSPRVANTGELFF
TRBV4-3	NA	TRBJ1-1	few	TGCGCCAGCAGCCAAGATCTGACAGTTAACACTGAAGCTTTCTTT	CASSQDLTVNTEAFF
TRBV5-4	NA	TRBJ2-7	NA	TGTGCCAGCAGCTTGGGGGGCGGGGAAAGCTTCTACGAGCAGTACTTC	CASSLGGGESFYEQYF
TRBV7-9	TRBD1	TRBJ1-1	NA	TGTGCCAGCAGCTCTCCTAAGACGGTTGGACAGGCCCTTGAAGCTTTCTTT	CASSSPKTVGQALEAFF
TRBV7-9	NA	TRBJ1-1	NA	TGTGCCAGCAGCACCCGGACCTTCCGGGGAGGGGACACTGAAGCTTTCTTT	CASSTRTFRGGDTEAFF
TRBV7-8	NA	TRBJ2-5	NA	TGTGCCAGCAGCCTAGGGGGAGGCGGCGGGACCCAGTACTTC	CASSLGGGGGTQYF
TRBV7-9	TRBD2	TRBJ2-7	NA	TGTGCCAGCAGCTTAGAAGCGGGAGACGTCTACGAGCAGTACTTC	CASSLEAGDVYEQYF
TRBV7-9	NA	TRBJ2-5	NA	TGTGCCAGCAGCTTACGCGATTTAGTTGGCGGCCAAGAGACCCAGTACTTC	CASSLRDLVGGQETQYF
TRBV30	TRBD1	TRBJ1-5	NA	TGTGCCTGGAGTGCCGGACAGGGGCACAATCAGCCCCAGCATTTT	CAWSAGQGHNQPQHF
TRBV27	TRBD1	TRBJ2-1	NA	TGTGCCAGCAGTACACGGACAGGGAGCTCCTACAATGAGCAGTTCTTC	CASSTRTGSSYNEQFF
TRBV19	NA	TRBJ1-1	NA	TGTGCCAGTAGTGGCAGGGGTAGGAACACTGAAGCTTTCTTT	CASSGRGRNTEAFF